These T cell receptor beta chains were read from a single sample in a study of control samples from healthy donors and cancer patients. Assay used: immunoSEQ multiplex PCR; TCRdb lists only in-frame clones, some missing. This table has 78,000 or so clones, 75% to 90% appearing once. The sample consisted of blood. All receptors come from a man aged 50-60 years in good health. Both conserved end residues are trimmed from each CDR3. Each record gives: CDR3 length, J gene, V gene, CDR3 protein.

12	TRBJ2-5	TRBV5-1	ASSLDTGGGTQY
12	TRBJ1-1	TRBV4-3	ASSQDGTVSEAF
11	TRBJ1-2	TRBV12-3/TRBV12-4	ASRKDRVAGYT
13	TRBJ2-5	TRBV6-5	ASSYAGGSRETQY
12	TRBJ2-3	TRBV6-5	ASSKGGPTDTQY
11	TRBJ2-3	TRBV4-3	ASSQELRGTQY
11	TRBJ2-5	TRBV30	AWRLAPQETQY
13	TRBJ2-5	TRBV4-3	ASSQEASGIETQY
12	TRBJ1-1	TRBV7-9	ASTHDGLNTEAF
12	TRBJ2-7	TRBV7-2	ASSLGPGSGEQY
12	TRBJ2-7	TRBV27	ASSTGTVTYEQY
15	TRBJ1-5	TRBV4-1	ASSPFLEGRSNQPQH
14	TRBJ2-7	TRBV21-1	ASSIPGHESSYEQY
14	TRBJ2-1	TRBV11-3	ASSLDGRGGFDEQF
15	TRBJ2-5	TRBV2	ASSDILAGEGGETQY
10	TRBJ1-5	TRBV6-6	ASSYGGQPQH
12	TRBJ1-5	TRBV9	ASSVGGYGQPQH
13	TRBJ1-3	TRBV28	ASSQRGGSGNTIY
14	TRBJ1-2	TRBV21-1	ASSNLRGTATYGYT
11	TRBJ2-1	TRBV2	ASTRDRGTEQF
18	TRBJ2-1	TRBV11-3	ASSPGGASGRYGVQSEQF
13	TRBJ1-2	TRBV6-5	ASSYSLTSSYGYT
14	TRBJ2-7	TRBV5-4	ASRPLGAGEVSEQY
15	TRBJ2-7	TRBV9	ASSGEGSSASSYEQY
12	TRBJ1-1	TRBV5-1	ASRLQGVDTEAF
10	TRBJ1-2	TRBV6-1	ASSDRAGGYT
15	TRBJ2-2	TRBV4-1	ASSQVESRGLPGELF
13	TRBJ2-7	TRBV5-1	ASSLASSGTYEQY
14	TRBJ2-7	TRBV5-1	ASSLVSGRGGYEQY
12	TRBJ1-6	TRBV3-1/TRBV3-2	ASKTRGWDSPLH
13	TRBJ1-1	TRBV7-8	ASSAQRGGSTEAF
12	TRBJ2-3	TRBV5-1	ASSLGLATDTQY
12	TRBJ2-7	TRBV5-5	ASSWGTGGDEQY
12	TRBJ2-3	TRBV6-6	ASSYGLAADTQY
14	TRBJ2-7	TRBV11-2	ASSSLSGKSSYEQY
14	TRBJ2-5	TRBV3-1/TRBV3-2	ASSQAMHRDSKTQY
13	TRBJ2-3	TRBV4-3	ASSQGTGTGHTQY
13	TRBJ2-5	TRBV11-2	ASSFTRGGQETQY
13	TRBJ2-3	TRBV5-4	ASSLEGTSTDTQY
16	TRBJ2-7	TRBV9	ASSVGVSGRSPSYEQY
14	TRBJ2-3	TRBV5-6	ASSPYAMKAADTQY
11	TRBJ2-7	TRBV7-2	ASSSTAGYEQY
11	TRBJ1-2	TRBV18	ASSPDRRYGYT
14	TRBJ1-5	TRBV5-1	ASSLGSTQGNQPQH
11	TRBJ2-7	TRBV10-3	AISTGPSYEQY
11	TRBJ2-1	TRBV7-2	ASSSRQGAQQF
18	TRBJ2-5	TRBV3-1/TRBV3-2	ASSQGLIRGLAWGKETQY
13	TRBJ2-3	TRBV6-5	ASSPPNGIGDTQY
13	TRBJ1-4	TRBV4-1	ASRLIRPRGEKLF